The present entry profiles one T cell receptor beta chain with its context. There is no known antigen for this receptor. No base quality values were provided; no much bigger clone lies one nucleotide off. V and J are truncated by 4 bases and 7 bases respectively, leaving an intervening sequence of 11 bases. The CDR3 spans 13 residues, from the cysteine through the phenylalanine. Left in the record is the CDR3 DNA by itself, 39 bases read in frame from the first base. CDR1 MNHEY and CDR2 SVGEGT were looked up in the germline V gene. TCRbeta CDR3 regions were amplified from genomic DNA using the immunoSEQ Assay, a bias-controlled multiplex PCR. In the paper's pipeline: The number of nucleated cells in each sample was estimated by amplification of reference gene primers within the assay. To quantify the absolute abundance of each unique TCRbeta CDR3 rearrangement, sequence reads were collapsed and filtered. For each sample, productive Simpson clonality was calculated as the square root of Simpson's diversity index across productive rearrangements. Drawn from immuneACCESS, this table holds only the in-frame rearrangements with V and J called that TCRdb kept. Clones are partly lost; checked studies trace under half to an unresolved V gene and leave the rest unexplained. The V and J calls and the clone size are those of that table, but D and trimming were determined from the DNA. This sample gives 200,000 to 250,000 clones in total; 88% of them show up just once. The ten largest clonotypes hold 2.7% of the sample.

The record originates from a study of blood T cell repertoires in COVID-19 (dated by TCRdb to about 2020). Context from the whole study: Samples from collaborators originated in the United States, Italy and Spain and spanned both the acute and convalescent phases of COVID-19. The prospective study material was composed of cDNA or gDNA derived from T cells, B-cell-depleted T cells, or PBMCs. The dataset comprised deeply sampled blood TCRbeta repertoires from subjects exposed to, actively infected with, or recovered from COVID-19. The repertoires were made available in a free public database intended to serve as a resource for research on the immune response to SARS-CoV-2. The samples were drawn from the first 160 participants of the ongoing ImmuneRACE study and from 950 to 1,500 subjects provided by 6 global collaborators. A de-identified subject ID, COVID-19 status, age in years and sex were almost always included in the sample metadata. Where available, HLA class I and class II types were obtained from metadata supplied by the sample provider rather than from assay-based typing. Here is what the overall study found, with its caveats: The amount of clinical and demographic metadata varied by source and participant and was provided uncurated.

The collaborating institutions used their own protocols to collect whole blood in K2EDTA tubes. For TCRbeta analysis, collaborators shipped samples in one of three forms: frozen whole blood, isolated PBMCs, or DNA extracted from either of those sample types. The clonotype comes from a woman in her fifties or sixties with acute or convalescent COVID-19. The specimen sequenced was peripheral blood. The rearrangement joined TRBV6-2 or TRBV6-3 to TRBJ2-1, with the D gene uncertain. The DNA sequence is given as TGTGCCAGCAGTTCCGGTTTCTTTAATGAGCAGTTCTTC. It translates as CASSSGFFNEQFF.